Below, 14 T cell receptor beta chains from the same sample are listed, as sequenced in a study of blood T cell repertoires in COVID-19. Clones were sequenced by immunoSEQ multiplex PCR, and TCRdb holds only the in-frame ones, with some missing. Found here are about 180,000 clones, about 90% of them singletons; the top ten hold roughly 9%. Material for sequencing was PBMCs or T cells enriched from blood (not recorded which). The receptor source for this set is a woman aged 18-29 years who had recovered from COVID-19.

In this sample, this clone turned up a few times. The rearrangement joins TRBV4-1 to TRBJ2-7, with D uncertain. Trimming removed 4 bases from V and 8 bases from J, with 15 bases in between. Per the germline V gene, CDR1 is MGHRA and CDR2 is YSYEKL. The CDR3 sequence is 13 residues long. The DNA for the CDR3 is TGCGCCAGCAGCCTCGTCGGAACAGAAAAGCAGTACTTC. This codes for CASSLVGTEKQYF.

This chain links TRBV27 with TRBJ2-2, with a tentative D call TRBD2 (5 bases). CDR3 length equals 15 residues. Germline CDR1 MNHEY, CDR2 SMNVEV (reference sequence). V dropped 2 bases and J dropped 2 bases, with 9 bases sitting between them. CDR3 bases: TGTGCCAGCAGTTTAGGAGGCTATAACACCGGGGAGCTGTTTTTT. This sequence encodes CASSLGGYNTGELFF.

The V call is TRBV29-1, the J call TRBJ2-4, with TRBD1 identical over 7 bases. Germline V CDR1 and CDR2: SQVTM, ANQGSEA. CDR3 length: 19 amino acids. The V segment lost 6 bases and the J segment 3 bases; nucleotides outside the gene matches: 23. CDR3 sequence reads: CSVGDSRGTNQGFKNIQYF. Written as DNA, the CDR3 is TGCAGCGTGGGGGACAGCCGGGGCACCAATCAAGGTTTCAAAAACATTCAGTACTTC.

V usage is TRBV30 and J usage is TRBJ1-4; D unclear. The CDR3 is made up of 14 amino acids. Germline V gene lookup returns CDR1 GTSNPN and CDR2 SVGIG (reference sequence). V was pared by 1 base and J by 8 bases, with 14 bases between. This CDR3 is CAWSEVSGKEKLFF. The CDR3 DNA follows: TGTGCCTGGAGTGAAGTTTCAGGAAAGGAAAAACTGTTTTTT. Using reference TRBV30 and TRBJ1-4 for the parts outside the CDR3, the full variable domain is SQTIHQWPATLVQPVGSPLSLECTVEGTSNPNLYWYRQAAGRGLQLLFYSVGIGQISSEVPQNLSASRPQDRQFILSSKKLLLSDSGFYLCAWSEVSGKEKLFFGSGTQLSVL.

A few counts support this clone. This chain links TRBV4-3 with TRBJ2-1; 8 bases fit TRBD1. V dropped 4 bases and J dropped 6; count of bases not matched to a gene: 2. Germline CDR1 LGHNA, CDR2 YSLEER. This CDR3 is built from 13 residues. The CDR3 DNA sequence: TGCGCCAGCAGCCTGGACAGGGTCAATGAGCAGTTCTTC. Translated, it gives CASSLDRVNEQFF.

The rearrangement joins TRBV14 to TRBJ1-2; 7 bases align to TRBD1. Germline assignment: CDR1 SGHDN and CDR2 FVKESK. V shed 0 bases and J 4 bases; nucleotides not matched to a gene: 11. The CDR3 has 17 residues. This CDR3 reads CASSQDTYLYRGYGYTF. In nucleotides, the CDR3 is TGTGCCAGCAGCCAAGATACATACTTATACAGGGGCTATGGCTACACCTTC. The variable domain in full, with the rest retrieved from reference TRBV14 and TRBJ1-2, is EAGVTQFPSHSVIEKGQTVTLRCDPISGHDNLYWYRRVMGKEIKFLLHFVKESKQDESGMPNNRFLAERTGGTYSTLKVQPAELEDSGVYFCASSQDTYLYRGYGYTFGSGTRLTVV.

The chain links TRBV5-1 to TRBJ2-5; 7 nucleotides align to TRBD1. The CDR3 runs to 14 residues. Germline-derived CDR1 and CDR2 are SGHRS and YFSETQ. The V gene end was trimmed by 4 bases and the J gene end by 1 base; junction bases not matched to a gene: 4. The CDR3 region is CASSPDRRQETQYF. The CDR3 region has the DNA TGCGCCAGCAGCCCGGACAGGCGCCAAGAGACCCAGTACTTC.

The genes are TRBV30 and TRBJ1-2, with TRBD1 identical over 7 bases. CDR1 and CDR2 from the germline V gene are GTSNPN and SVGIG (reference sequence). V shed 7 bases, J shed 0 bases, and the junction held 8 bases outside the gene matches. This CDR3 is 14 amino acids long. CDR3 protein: CASTPTGSNYGYTF. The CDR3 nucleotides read TGTGCCTCTACCCCGACAGGGTCTAACTATGGCTACACCTTC.

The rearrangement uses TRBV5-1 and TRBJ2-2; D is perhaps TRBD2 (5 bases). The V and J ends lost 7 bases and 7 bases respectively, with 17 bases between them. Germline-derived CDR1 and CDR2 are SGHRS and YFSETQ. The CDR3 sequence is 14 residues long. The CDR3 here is CASHSERRYGELFF. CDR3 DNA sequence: TGCGCCAGCCACTCGGAGCGGAGATACGGGGAGCTGTTTTTT.

CDR3 bases: TGTGCCATAAAGGGGGCCGGAATAAACGAGCAGTACTTC. Protein product: CAIKGAGINEQYF. V gene TRBV10-3 combines with J gene TRBJ2-7, with 7 bases fitting TRBD1. In germline, CDR1 is ENHRY, CDR2 SYGVKD. The J segment lost 5 bases and the V segment lost 9 bases, leaving 10 bases of the junction unmatched. This CDR3 is 13 amino acids long.

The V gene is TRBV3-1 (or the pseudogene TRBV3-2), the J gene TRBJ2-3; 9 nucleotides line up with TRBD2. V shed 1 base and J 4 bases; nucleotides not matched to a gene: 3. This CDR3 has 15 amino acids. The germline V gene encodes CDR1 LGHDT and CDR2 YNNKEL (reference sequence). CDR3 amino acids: CASSQASSGADTQYF. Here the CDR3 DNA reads TGTGCCAGCAGCCAAGCGTCTAGCGGGGCAGATACGCAGTATTTT.

This CDR3 reads CASSEYEQVTTVTQYF. The CDR3 region has the DNA TGTGCCAGCAGTGAATATGAACAGGTCACGACGGTCACGCAGTATTTT. The genes are TRBV2 and TRBJ2-3; tentative D call: TRBD1 (5 bases). This CDR3 is built from 16 residues. Per the germline V gene, CDR1 is SNHLY and CDR2 is FYNNEI. Trimming pared 2 bases from V and 9 bases from J, leaving 21 bases between.

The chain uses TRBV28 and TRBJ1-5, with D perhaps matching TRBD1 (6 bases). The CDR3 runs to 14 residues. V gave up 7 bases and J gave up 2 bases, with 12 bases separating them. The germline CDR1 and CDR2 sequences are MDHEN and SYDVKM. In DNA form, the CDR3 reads TGTGCCAGCATCATGACAGGCGGCAATCAGCCCCAGCATTTT. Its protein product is CASIMTGGNQPQHF.

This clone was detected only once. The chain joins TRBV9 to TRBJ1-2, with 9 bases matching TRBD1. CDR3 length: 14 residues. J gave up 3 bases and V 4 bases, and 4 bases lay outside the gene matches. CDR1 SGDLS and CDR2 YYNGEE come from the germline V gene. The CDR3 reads CASSLRTGDYGYTF. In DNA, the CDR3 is TGTGCCAGCAGCCTGCGGACAGGGGACTATGGCTACACCTTC.